This passage covers 14 T cell receptor beta chains from one sample sequenced in a study of blood T cell repertoires in COVID-19. Sequenced by immunoSEQ multiplex PCR; TCRdb stores in-frame clones only, minus some. The sample yields under 200,000 clones, about 86% seen once. Material: peripheral blood. The receptor source for this set is a man younger than 30 with acute or convalescent COVID-19.

This chain joins TRBV7-9 and TRBJ2-7; TRBD1 agrees at 8 bases. CDR1 SEHNR and CDR2 FQNEAQ come from the germline V gene (reference sequence). The junction had 6 bases not matched to a gene; V was cut back by 4 bases and J by 4 bases. The CDR3 has 14 residues. CDR3 residues: CASSSWTGNYEQYF. CDR3 sequence (DNA): TGTGCCAGCAGCTCCTGGACAGGGAATTACGAGCAGTACTTC.

This chain connects TRBV18 to TRBJ1-6; maybe TRBD1 (5 bases). Between the trimmed V and J ends, which lost 3 bases and 10 bases, there was a span of 10 bases. The germline gives CDR1 KGHSH, CDR2 LQKENI. The CDR3 totals 13 residues. The CDR3 region has the DNA TGTGCCAGCTCACCGGGACTTGACTCACCCCTCCACTTT. Amino acid sequence: CASSPGLDSPLHF.

This clone occurred once. The chain uses TRBV3-1 (or the pseudogene TRBV3-2) and TRBJ1-2; TRBD1 aligns across 9 bases. The V gene's germline CDR1 is LGHDT and CDR2 YNNKEL (reference sequence). The CDR3 is made up of 13 amino acids. V lost 3 bases to trimming and J lost 6 bases; unmatched junction nucleotides: 2. DNA for the CDR3: TGTGCCAGCAGCCATGGGACAGGGAATGGCTACACCTTC. Protein product: CASSHGTGNGYTF.

V gene TRBV7-2 combines with J gene TRBJ2-1; 8 bases agree with TRBD2. V lost 5 bases and J lost 1; bases outside the gene matches: 4. Germline lookup yields CDR1 SGHTA and CDR2 FQGNSA. The CDR3 runs to 15 residues. In DNA, the CDR3 is TGTGCCAGCAGCGTCCGGGGGGGGTCCTACAATGAGCAGTTCTTC. This codes for CASSVRGGSYNEQFF. Full variable domain (outside the CDR3, taken from reference TRBV7-2 and TRBJ2-1): GAGVSQSPSNKVTEKGKDVELRCDPISGHTALYWYRQSLGQGLEFLIYFQGNSAPDKSGLPSDRFSAERTGGSVSTLTIQRTQQEDSAVYLCASSVRGGSYNEQFFGPGTRLTVL.

This rearrangement joins TRBV10-3 to TRBJ2-5; tentatively, D is TRBD1 (6 bases). Germline V gene data show CDR1 as ENHRY and CDR2 as SYGVKD. The CDR3 has 13 amino acids. V lost 5 bases and J lost 4, with 11 bases in between. This CDR3 reads CAISQQGSETQYF. In nucleotides, the CDR3 is TGTGCCATCAGTCAACAGGGTTCAGAGACCCAGTACTTC.

This chain links TRBV7-9 with TRBJ1-3; the D gene is possibly TRBD1 (6 bases). The CDR3 covers 14 residues. Trimming pared 8 bases from V and 2 bases from J, leaving 13 bases between. The V gene's germline CDR1 is SEHNR and CDR2 FQNEAQ (reference sequence). As DNA, the CDR3 is TGTGCCAGCGAACAGGGTTTAACTGGAAACACCATATATTTT. Its translation: CASEQGLTGNTIYF.

V usage is TRBV19 and J usage is TRBJ1-5, with 8 bases matching TRBD1. Trimming took 4 bases from V and 0 from J; bases not matched to a gene: 5. This CDR3 contains 16 residues. CDR1 and CDR2 from the germline V gene are LNHDA and SQIVND (reference sequence). The CDR3 bases are TGTGCCAGTAGTACGGACAGGGTCTATAGCAATCAGCCCCAGCATTTT. It encodes CASSTDRVYSNQPQHF.

The rearrangement links TRBV5-1 to TRBJ2-7; a possible D gene is TRBD1 (6 bases). The germline CDR1 and CDR2 sequences are SGHRS and YFSETQ. The ends were cut back, 0 bases at V and 6 bases at J, with 7 bases in the middle. The CDR3 is made up of 12 amino acids. The DNA for the CDR3 is TGCGCCAGCAGCTTGGACAGGGTCGAGCAGTACTTC. Translating gives CASSLDRVEQYF.

The gene calls are TRBV5-1 and TRBJ1-3; 7 nucleotides agree with TRBD1. V lost 4 bases and J lost 4; bases outside the gene matches: 5. The germline V gene encodes CDR1 SGHRS and CDR2 YFSETQ. The CDR3 sequence is 14 residues long. This CDR3 reads CASSPGGAGNTIYF. The CDR3 DNA sequence: TGCGCCAGCAGCCCAGGGGGAGCCGGAAACACCATATATTTT.

This clone was counted a single time. The chain carries TRBV7-9 and TRBJ2-3, with 9 bases fitting TRBD1. The CDR3 covers 15 residues. The trim removed 5 bases at V and 1 base at J, leaving 4 bases unmatched. Germline assignment: CDR1 SEHNR and CDR2 FQNEAQ (reference sequence). Written as DNA, the CDR3 is TGTGCCAGCAGCACCCGGACAGGGGGCACAGATACGCAGTATTTT. This encodes CASSTRTGGTDTQYF.

The CDR3 coding sequence is TGTGCCAGCAGCGGGACGGGGGATACGCAGTATTTT. Its translation: CASSGTGDTQYF. The rearrangement uses TRBV9 and TRBJ2-3, with a possible D match to TRBD2 (5 bases). The CDR3 is made up of 12 amino acids. V lost 3 bases, J lost 6 bases, and 8 bases lay in between. The germline V gene encodes CDR1 SGDLS and CDR2 YYNGEE.

This clone appeared a single time. The rearrangement joins TRBV28 to TRBJ2-5; D gene unclear. With 5 bases removed from V and 2 bases from J, the gap between germline ends came to 9 bases. The CDR3 has 13 amino acids. Germline V gene sequence: CDR1 MDHEN, CDR2 SYDVKM. The CDR3 protein is CASSPRLQETQYF. CDR3 nucleotide sequence: TGTGCCAGCAGTCCCAGGTTACAAGAGACCCAGTACTTC. The complete variable domain, with remaining parts taken from reference TRBV28 and TRBJ2-5, reads DVKVTQSSRYLVKRTGEKVFLECVQDMDHENMFWYRQDPGLGLRLIYFSYDVKMKEKGDIPEGYSVSREKKERFSLILESASTNQTSMYLCASSPRLQETQYFGPGTRLLVL.

The CDR3 DNA sequence: TGCGCCAGCAGCCAAGGATTGGGGGACAGGGGCACCTACGAGCAGTACTTC. Amino acids: CASSQGLGDRGTYEQYF. The chain combines TRBV4-1 with TRBJ2-7, with 10 bases identical to TRBD1. This CDR3 is 17 amino acids long. J lost 2 bases, V lost 1 base, and 8 bases had no gene match. CDR1 and CDR2 (germline): MGHRA, YSYEKL.

The chain employs TRBV28 and TRBJ2-5, with 9 bases aligning to TRBD2. In germline, CDR1 is MDHEN, CDR2 SYDVKM. Unmatched junction bases numbered 9, after V lost 11 bases and J lost 5 bases. The CDR3 length is 13 residues. CDR3 loop: CAGGGLAVETQYF. CDR3 coding DNA: TGTGCCGGGGGGGGACTAGCTGTGGAGACCCAGTACTTC.